The 9 T cell receptor beta chains below were found in one sample sequenced in a study of blood T cell repertoires in COVID-19. Produced via immunoSEQ multiplex PCR; TCRdb's table is partial and in-frame only. The sample contains more than 95,000 clones, under 80% of which appear only once. The specimen was peripheral blood. The receptor set was obtained from a woman aged 70-85 years with acute or convalescent COVID-19.

The chain is built from TRBV5-6 and TRBJ2-7; D possibly corresponds to TRBD1 (6 bases). This CDR3 has 14 residues. CDR1 SGHDT and CDR2 YYEEEE come from the germline V gene. Between the trimmed V and J ends, which lost 4 bases and 5 bases, there was a span of 16 bases. The CDR3 loop reads CASSRGNRDHEQYF. CDR3 bases: TGTGCCAGCAGCCGAGGGAACAGGGACCACGAGCAGTACTTC. The full variable domain, rest sourced from reference TRBV5-6 and TRBJ2-7, is DAGVTQSPTHLIKTRGQQVTLRCSPKSGHDTVSWYQQALGQGPQFIFQYYEEEERQRGNFPDRFSGHQFPNYSSELNVNALLLGDSALYLCASSRGNRDHEQYFGPGTRLTVT.

The genes are TRBV7-7 and TRBJ1-5, with D tentatively TRBD1 (6 bases). The CDR3 is 13 residues long. V was pared by 5 bases and J by 4 bases, with 9 bases between. Germline V lookup: CDR1 SSHAT, CDR2 FNYEAQ (reference sequence). CDR3 sequence: CASSRDRNQPQHF. Here the CDR3 DNA reads TGTGCCAGCAGCCGAGACAGGAATCAGCCCCAGCATTTT.

This rearrangement joins TRBV11-2 to TRBJ2-5; tentatively, D is TRBD2 (6 bases). The CDR3 runs 13 residues. Per the germline V gene, CDR1 is SGHAT and CDR2 is FQNNGV. The ends were cut back, 3 bases at V and 4 bases at J, with 9 bases in the middle. The CDR3 DNA reads as TGTGCCAGCAGCTTCGGAGCGGGAGAGACCCAGTACTTC. As protein: CASSFGAGETQYF.

The chain carries TRBV6-5 and TRBJ1-2; D not resolved. Germline V gene sequence: CDR1 MNHEY, CDR2 SVGAGI. Trimming cost V 6 bases and J 7 bases, with 12 bases left between them. This CDR3 region has 12 residues. The CDR3 region is CASSAPPGGYTF. Here the CDR3 DNA reads TGTGCCAGCAGCGCACCCCCGGGTGGCTACACCTTC.

V and J are TRBV18 and TRBJ2-5, with 7 bases identical to TRBD2. Germline CDR1 is KGHSH and CDR2 is LQKENI. The V segment lost 5 bases and the J segment 2 bases; nucleotides outside the gene matches: 2. The CDR3 loop spans 13 amino acids. CDR3 residues: CASSGGVQETQYF. In DNA, the CDR3 is TGTGCCAGCTCAGGGGGGGTTCAAGAGACCCAGTACTTC.

The CDR3 reads CSVEEGGATTDTQYF. CDR3 DNA: TGCAGCGTTGAGGAGGGCGGGGCAACCACAGATACGCAGTATTTT. The genes are TRBV29-1 and TRBJ2-3, with TRBD2 as a possible D gene (6 bases). Germline CDR1 is SQVTM and CDR2 is ANQGSEA. Trimming removed 3 bases from V and 2 bases from J, with 15 bases in between. The CDR3 is 15 amino acids.

This clone was counted only a few times. The rearrangement joins TRBV7-2 to TRBJ2-7, with unresolved D. The ends were cut back, 0 bases at V and 0 bases at J, with 3 bases in the middle. The CDR3 loop spans 13 amino acids. The germline CDR1 and CDR2 sequences are SGHTA and FQGNSA. CDR3 sequence: CASSLASSYEQYF. CDR3 DNA: TGTGCCAGCAGCTTAGCGAGCTCCTACGAGCAGTACTTC.

The J gene is TRBJ2-2, the V gene TRBV5-4; maybe TRBD1 (6 bases). The V gene lost 4 bases and the J gene lost 6 bases, with 13 bases spanning the gap. Germline loops: CDR1 SGHNT, CDR2 YYREEE (reference sequence). This CDR3 has 14 residues. The CDR3 spells CASSRQDGAGELFF. CDR3 DNA sequence: TGTGCCAGCAGCCGACAGGATGGAGCCGGGGAGCTGTTTTTT.

The table lists this clone with a few counts. This chain connects TRBV7-9 to TRBJ2-3, with D unclear. Germline V gene data show CDR1 as SEHNR and CDR2 as FQNEAQ (reference sequence). The V end lost 2 bases, the J end lost 3 bases, and 12 bases lay between the germline ends. This CDR3 has 15 amino acids. The CDR3: CASSLIYEATDTQYF. Here the CDR3 DNA reads TGTGCCAGCAGCTTAATATATGAGGCAACAGATACGCAGTATTTT.